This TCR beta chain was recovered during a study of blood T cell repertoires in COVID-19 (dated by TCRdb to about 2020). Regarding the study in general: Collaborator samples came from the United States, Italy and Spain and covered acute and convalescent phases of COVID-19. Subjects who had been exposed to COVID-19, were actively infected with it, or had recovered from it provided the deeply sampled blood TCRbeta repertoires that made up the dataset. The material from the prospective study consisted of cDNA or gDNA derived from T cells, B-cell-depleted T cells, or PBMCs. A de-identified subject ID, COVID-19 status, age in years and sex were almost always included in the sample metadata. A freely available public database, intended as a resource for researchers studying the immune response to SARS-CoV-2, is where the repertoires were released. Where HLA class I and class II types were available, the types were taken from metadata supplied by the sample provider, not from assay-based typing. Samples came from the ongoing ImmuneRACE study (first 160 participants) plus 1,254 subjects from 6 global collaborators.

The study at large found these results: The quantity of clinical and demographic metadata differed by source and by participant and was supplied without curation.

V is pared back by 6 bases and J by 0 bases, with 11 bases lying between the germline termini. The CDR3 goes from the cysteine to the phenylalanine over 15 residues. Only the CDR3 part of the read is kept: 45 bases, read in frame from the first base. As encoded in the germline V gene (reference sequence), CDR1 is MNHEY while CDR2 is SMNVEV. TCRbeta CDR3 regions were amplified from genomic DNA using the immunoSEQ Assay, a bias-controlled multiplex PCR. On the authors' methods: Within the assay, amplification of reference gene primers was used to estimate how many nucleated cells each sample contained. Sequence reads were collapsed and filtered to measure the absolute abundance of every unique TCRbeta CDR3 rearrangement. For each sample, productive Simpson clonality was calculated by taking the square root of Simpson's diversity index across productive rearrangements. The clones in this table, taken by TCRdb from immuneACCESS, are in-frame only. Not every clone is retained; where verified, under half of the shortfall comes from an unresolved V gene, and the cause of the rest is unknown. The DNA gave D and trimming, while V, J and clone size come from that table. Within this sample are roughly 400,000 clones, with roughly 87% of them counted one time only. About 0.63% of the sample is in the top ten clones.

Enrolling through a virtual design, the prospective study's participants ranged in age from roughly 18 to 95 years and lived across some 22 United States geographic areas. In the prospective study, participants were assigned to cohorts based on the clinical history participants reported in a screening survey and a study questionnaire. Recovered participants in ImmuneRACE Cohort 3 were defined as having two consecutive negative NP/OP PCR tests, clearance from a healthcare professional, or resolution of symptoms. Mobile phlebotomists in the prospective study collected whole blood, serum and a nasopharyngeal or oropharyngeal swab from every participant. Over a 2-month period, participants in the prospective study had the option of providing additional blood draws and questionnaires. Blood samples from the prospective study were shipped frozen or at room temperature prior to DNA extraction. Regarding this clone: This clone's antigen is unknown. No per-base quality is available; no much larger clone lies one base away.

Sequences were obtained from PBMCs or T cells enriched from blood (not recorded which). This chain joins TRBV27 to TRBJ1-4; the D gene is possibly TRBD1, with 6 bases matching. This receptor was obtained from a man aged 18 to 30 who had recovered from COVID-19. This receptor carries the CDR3 CASRPGQSTNEKLFF. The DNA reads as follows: TGTGCCAGCAGGCCAGGACAGTCAACTAATGAAAAACTGTTTTTT.